The present T cell receptor beta chain was sequenced within a study of blood T cell repertoires in COVID-19. Across the study: The samples span acute and convalescent COVID-19 from the United States, Italy and Spain. PBMCs, B-cell-depleted T cells, or T cells were the source of the cDNA or gDNA that made up the material.

Study processing details: From reference gene primer amplification, estimates of nucleated cell counts were derived. Data came from immunoSEQ multiplex PCR; TCRdb stores just in-frame clones and leaves some out. V, J and clone size are taken as reported in that table, and D and trimming were inferred from the DNA itself. The table has around 190,000 clones, 80% seen once. The CDR3 consists of 14 residues. The germline V gene has CDR1 MNHNY and CDR2 SVGAGI (reference sequence). The V end was cut by 7 bases, the J end by 3 bases, with 14 bases between. This clone showed up just once. The receptor comes from a man between 65 and 85 years old with active or convalescent COVID-19. The chain employs TRBV6-6 and TRBJ2-3; tentatively, D is TRBD2 (6 bases). Sequencing was done on a sample of peripheral blood. The DNA for the CDR3 is TGTGCCAGCAATATGGGACTCTCGACAGATACGCAGTATTTT. Protein: CASNMGLSTDTQYF.